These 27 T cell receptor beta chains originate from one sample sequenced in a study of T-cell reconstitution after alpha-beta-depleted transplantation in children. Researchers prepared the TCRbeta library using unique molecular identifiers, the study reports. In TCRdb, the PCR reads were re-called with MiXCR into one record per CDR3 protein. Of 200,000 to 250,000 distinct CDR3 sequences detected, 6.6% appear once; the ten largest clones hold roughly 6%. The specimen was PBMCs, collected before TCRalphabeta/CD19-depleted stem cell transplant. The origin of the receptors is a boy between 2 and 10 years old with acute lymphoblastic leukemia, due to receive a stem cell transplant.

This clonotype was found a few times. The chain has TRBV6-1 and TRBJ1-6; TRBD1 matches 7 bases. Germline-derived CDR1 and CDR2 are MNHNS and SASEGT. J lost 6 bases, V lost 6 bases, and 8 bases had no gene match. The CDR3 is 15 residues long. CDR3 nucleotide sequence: TGTGCCAGCAGAGAATCGACAGGGCCTAATTCACCCCTCCACTTT. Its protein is CASRESTGPNSPLHF.

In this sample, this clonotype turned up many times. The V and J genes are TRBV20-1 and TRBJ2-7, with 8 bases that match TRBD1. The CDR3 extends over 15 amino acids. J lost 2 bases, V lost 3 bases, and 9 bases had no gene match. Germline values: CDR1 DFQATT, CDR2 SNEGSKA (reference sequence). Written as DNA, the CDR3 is TGCAGTGCTAGTCCCGGGACAGGTCCTACCTACGAGCAGTACTTC. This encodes CSASPGTGPTYEQYF.

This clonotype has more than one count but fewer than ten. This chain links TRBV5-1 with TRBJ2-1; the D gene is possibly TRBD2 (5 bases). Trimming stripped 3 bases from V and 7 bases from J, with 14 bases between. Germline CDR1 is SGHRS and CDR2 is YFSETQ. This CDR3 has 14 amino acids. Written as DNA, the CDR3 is TGCGCCAGCAGCTCCTTGCTCCGGGGAAATGAGCAGTTCTTC. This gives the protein CASSSLLRGNEQFF.

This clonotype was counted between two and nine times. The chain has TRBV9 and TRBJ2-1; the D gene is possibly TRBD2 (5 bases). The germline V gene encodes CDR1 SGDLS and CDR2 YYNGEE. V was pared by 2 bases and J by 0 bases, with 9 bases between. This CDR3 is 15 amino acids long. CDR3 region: CASSVNGNSYNEQFF. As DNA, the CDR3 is TGTGCCAGCAGCGTCAACGGGAACTCCTACAATGAGCAGTTCTTC.

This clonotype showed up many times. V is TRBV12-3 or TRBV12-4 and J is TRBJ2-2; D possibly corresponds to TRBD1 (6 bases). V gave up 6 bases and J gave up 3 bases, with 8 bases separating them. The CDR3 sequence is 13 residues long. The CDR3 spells CASRQGYTGELFF. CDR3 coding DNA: TGTGCCAGCAGACAGGGATACACCGGGGAGCTGTTTTTT.

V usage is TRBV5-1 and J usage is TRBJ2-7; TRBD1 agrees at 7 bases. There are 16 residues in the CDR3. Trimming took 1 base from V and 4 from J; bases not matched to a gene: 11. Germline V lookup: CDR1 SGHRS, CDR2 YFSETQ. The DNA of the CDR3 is TGCGCCAGCAGCTTGTATCAACAGGGGTCTGGGTACGAGCAGTACTTC. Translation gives CASSLYQQGSGYEQYF. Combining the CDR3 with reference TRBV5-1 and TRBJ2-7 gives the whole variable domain KAGVTQTPRYLIKTRGQQVTLSCSPISGHRSVSWYQQTPGQGLQFLFEYFSETQRNKGNFPGRFSGRQFSNSRSEMNVSTLELGDSALYLCASSLYQQGSGYEQYFGPGTRLTVT.

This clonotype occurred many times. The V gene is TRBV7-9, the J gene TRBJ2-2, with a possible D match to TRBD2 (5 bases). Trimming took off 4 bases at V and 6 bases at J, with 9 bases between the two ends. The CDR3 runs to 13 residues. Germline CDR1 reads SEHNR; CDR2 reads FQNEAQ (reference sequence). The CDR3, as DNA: TGTGCCAGCAGCTCCCTAGCTCCCGGGGAGCTGTTTTTT. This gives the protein CASSSLAPGELFF.

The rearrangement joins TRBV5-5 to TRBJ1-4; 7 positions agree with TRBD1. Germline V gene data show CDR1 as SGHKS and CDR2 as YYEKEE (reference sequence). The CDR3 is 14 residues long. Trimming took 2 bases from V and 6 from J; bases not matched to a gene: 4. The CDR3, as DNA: TGTGCCAGCAGCTTACAGGGGTTTTATGAAAAACTGTTTTTT. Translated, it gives CASSLQGFYEKLFF.

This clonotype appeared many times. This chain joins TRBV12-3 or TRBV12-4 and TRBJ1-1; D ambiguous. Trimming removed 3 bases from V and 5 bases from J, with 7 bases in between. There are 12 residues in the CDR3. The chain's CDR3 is CASSFVDTEAFF. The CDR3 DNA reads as TGTGCCAGCAGTTTTGTAGATACTGAAGCTTTCTTT.

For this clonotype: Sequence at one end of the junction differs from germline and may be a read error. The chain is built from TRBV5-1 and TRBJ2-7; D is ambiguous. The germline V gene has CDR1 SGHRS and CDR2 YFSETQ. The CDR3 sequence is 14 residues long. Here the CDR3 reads CARSLASQTYEQYF. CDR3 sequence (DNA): TGCGCCAGAAGCTTGGCCTCGCAGACCTACGAGCAGTACTTC.

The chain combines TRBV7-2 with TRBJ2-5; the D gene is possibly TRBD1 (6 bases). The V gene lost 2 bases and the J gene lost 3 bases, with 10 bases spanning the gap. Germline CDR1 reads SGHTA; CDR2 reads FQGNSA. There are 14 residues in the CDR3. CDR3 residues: CASSLLGQKETQYF. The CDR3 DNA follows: TGTGCCAGCAGCTTACTAGGACAGAAAGAGACCCAGTACTTC.

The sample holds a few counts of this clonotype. The CDR3 DNA sequence: TGTGCCAGCAGTCCCTCGACCGGGACTAGCGCAACAGATACGCAGTATTTT. Protein sequence: CASSPSTGTSATDTQYF. The chain couples TRBV12-3 or TRBV12-4 to TRBJ2-3; TRBD2 agrees at 10 bases. Losses at the gene ends were 5 bases for V and 3 bases for J; bases not matched to a gene: 11. The CDR3 loop spans 17 amino acids.

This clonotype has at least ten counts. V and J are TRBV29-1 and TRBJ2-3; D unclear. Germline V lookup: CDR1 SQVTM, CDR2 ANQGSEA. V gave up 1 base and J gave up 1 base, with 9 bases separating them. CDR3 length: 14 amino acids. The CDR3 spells CSVEGGFGTDTQYF. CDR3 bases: TGCAGCGTTGAAGGGGGTTTCGGCACAGATACGCAGTATTTT.

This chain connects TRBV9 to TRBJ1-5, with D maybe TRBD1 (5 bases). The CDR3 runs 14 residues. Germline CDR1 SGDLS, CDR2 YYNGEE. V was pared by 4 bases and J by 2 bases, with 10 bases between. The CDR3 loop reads CASSQGGGNQPQHF. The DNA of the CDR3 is TGTGCCAGCAGCCAGGGAGGGGGCAATCAGCCCCAGCATTTT. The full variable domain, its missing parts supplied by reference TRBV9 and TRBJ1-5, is DSGVTQTPKHLITATGQRVTLRCSPRSGDLSVYWYQQSLDQGLQFLIQYYNGEERAKGNILERFSAQQFPDLHSELNLSSLELGDSALYFCASSQGGGNQPQHFGDGTRLSIL.

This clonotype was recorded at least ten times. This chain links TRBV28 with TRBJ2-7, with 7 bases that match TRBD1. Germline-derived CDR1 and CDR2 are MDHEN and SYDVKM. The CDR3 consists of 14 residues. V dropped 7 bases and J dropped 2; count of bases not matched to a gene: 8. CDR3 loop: CASTNRGPPYEQYF. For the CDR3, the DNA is TGTGCCAGCACCAACAGGGGCCCTCCCTACGAGCAGTACTTC.

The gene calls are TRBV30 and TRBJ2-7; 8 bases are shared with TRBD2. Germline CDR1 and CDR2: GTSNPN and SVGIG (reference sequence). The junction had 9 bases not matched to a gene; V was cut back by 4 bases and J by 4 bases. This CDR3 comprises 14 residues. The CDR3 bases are TGTGCCTGGACAGGGGTGGCTAGCGGGTACGAGCAGTACTTC. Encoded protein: CAWTGVASGYEQYF.

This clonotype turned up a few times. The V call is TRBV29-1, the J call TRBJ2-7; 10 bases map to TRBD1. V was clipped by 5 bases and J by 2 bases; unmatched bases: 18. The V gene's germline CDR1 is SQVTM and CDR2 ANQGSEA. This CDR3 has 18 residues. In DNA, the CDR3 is TGCAGCGTTTATCCGGGACAGGGGTTTTCGAAGGGCACCTACGAGCAGTACTTC. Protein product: CSVYPGQGFSKGTYEQYF.

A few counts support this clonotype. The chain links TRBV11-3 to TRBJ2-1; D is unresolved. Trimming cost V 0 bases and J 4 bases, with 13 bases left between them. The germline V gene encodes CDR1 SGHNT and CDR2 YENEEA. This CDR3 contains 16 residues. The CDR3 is CASSLDWDYLYNEQFF. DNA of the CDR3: TGTGCCAGCAGCTTAGATTGGGATTACCTTTACAATGAGCAGTTCTTC.

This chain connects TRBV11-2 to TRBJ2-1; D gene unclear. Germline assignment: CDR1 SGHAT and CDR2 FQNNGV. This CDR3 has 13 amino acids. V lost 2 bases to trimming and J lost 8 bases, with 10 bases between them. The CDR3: CASSLRSIDEQFF. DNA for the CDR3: TGTGCCAGCAGCTTAAGGTCTATCGATGAGCAGTTCTTC.

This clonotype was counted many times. In DNA, the CDR3 is TGCGCCAGCAGCCAAGTGGGGACCATAAAATCCTACAATGAGCAGTTCTTC. As protein: CASSQVGTIKSYNEQFF. V gene TRBV4-3 combines with J gene TRBJ2-1; D possibly matches TRBD1 or TRBD2 (5 bases each). The CDR3 covers 17 residues. Trimming took off 1 base at V and 1 base at J, with 14 bases between the two ends. From germline, CDR1 is LGHNA and CDR2 YSLEER.

CDR3: CASSYWSRGPSNYGYTF. DNA for the CDR3: TGTGCCAGCAGCTACTGGAGTAGGGGACCCTCTAACTATGGCTACACCTTC. The chain uses TRBV7-2 and TRBJ1-2, with D possibly matching TRBD1 (5 bases). Germline CDR1 and CDR2: SGHTA and FQGNSA. The CDR3 is 17 amino acids. Trimming removed 4 bases at V and 0 bases at J, with 18 bases between.

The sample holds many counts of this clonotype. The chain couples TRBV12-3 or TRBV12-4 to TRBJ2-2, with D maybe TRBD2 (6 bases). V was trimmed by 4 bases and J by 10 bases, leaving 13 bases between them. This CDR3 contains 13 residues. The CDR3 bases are TGTGCCAGCAGTTCCGGAGGAGGGCTGGAGCTGTTTTTT. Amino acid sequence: CASSSGGGLELFF.

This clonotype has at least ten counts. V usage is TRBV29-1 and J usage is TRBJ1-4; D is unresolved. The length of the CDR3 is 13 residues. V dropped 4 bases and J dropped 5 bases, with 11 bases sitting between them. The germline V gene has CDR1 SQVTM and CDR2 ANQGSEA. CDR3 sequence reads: CSVVIRKNEKLFF. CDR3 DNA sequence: TGCAGCGTTGTAATACGGAAAAATGAAAAACTGTTTTTT.

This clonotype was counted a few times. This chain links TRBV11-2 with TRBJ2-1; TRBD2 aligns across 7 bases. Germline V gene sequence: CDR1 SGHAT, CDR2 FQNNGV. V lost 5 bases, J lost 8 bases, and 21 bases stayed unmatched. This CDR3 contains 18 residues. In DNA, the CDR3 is TGTGCCAGCAGCCCTAACTCGTACGGAGCGGGATCATCCCATGAGCAGTTCTTC. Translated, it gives CASSPNSYGAGSSHEQFF.

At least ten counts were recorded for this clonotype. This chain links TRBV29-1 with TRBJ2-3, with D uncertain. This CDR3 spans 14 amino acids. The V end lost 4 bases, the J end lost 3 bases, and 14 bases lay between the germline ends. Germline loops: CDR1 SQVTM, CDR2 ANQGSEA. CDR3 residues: CSVVGPLLTDTQYF. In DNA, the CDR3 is TGCAGCGTTGTGGGCCCGCTCCTAACAGATACGCAGTATTTT.

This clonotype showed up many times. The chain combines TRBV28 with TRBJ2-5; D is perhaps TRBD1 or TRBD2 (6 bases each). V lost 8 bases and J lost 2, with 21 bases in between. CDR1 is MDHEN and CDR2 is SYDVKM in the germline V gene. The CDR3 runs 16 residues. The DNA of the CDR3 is TGTGCCAGCTATAGGGGGGCGGCGTTAACTCAAGAGACCCAGTACTTC. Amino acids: CASYRGAALTQETQYF.

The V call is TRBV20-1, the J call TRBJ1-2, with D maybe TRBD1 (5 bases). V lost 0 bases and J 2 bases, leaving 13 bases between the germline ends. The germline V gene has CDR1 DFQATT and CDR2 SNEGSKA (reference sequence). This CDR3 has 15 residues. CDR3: CSARDRQGRNYGYTF. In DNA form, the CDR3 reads TGCAGTGCTAGAGACCGGCAGGGTAGAAACTATGGCTACACCTTC.